The source of this TCR beta chain is a study of identical twins. The study, taken as a whole, reports: Cord blood beta clonotypes present at high abundance carried fewer insertions; no such pattern appeared in memory repertoires. Sequences that were out-of-frame, alpha and twin-shared displayed an excess of low generation probability.

TCRdb re-called the 5' RACE reads with MiXCR, one entry per CDR3 protein. The sample includes fewer than 800,000 distinct CDR3 sequences, about 7.6% of them seen just once. The length of the CDR3 is 15 residues. Trimming removed 6 bases from V and 5 bases from J, with 17 bases in between. CDR1 and CDR2 from the germline V gene are DFQATT and SNEGSKA (reference sequence). Notes on this clonotype: Its matching antigen is unknown.

The sample was also linked to a second study, of yellow fever vaccine responses in identical twins.

This sequence was found in a woman between 18 and 29 years old in good health. The sequenced sample consisted of PBMCs. V and J are TRBV20-1 and TRBJ1-6; weak D call: TRBD1 (5 bases). The CDR3 is CSARGQGPNNSPLHF. Here the CDR3 DNA reads TGCAGTGCCCGCGGCCAGGGACCCAATAATTCACCCCTCCACTTT.